These T cell receptor beta chains were read from a single sample in a study of cytomegalovirus exposure and HLA in healthy donors. The repertoire was sequenced with immunoSEQ multiplex PCR; TCRdb's copy has only in-frame clones and lacks some. The sample shows just over 95,000 clones, about four fifths of them seen only once. Sample: PBMCs. The receptors were gathered from a woman aged 40 to 50 in good health and CMV-seropositive. Each CDR3 is given with its conserved first and last residue. A D gene is named only where the DNA matches it firmly. Clone size is stated in some rows and not others, as once, few, many or a class when expanded.

cdr3_nt: TGTGCCAGCAGCCAAGAATGGCTCAATGAGCAGTTCTTC; cdr3_aa: CASSQEWLNEQFF; v_call: TRBV4-2; cdr3_length: 13; clone_size: few; d_call: -; j_call: TRBJ2-1
cdr3_nt: TGTGCCAGCAGCTCCGTGGCTACTGAAGCTTTCTTT; cdr3_aa: CASSSVATEAFF; v_call: TRBV7-9; cdr3_length: 12; clone_size: -; d_call: -; j_call: TRBJ1-1
cdr3_nt: TGTGCCAGCAGCGTAAGGGCAGGGGTAGGGCAAGAGACCCAGTACTTC; cdr3_aa: CASSVRAGVGQETQYF; v_call: TRBV9; cdr3_length: 16; clone_size: -; d_call: -; j_call: TRBJ2-5
cdr3_nt: TGTGCCAGCTCACCAGGGCTAGCGGGAGGCTACGAGCAGTACTTC; cdr3_aa: CASSPGLAGGYEQYF; v_call: TRBV18; cdr3_length: 15; clone_size: -; d_call: TRBD2; j_call: TRBJ2-7
cdr3_nt: TGTGCTAGCAGCCTCGGGACTAGCGGGATATATGAGCAGTTCTTC; cdr3_aa: CASSLGTSGIYEQFF; v_call: TRBV7-7; cdr3_length: 15; clone_size: -; d_call: TRBD2; j_call: TRBJ2-1
cdr3_nt: TGTGCCAGCACCATGACGGAGGAGACCCAGTACTTC; cdr3_aa: CASTMTEETQYF; v_call: TRBV6-6; cdr3_length: 12; clone_size: -; d_call: -; j_call: TRBJ2-5
cdr3_nt: TGCAGTGCTAGTTTCGCGGACGAGCAGTACTTC; cdr3_aa: CSASFADEQYF; v_call: TRBV20-1; cdr3_length: 11; clone_size: once; d_call: -; j_call: TRBJ2-7
cdr3_nt: TGCAGCGTTGGTTTGGACTTCTCCCCCCGGGAAGCTTTCTTT; cdr3_aa: CSVGLDFSPREAFF; v_call: TRBV29-1; cdr3_length: 14; clone_size: -; d_call: -; j_call: TRBJ1-1
cdr3_nt: TGTGCCAGCAGTTCCCCATTAGCGGGAGGCTACAATGAGCAGTTCTTC; cdr3_aa: CASSSPLAGGYNEQFF; v_call: TRBV6-6; cdr3_length: 16; clone_size: -; d_call: TRBD2; j_call: TRBJ2-1
cdr3_nt: TGCGCCAGCAGCCAAGATCGGACTAACACTGAAGCTTTCTTT; cdr3_aa: CASSQDRTNTEAFF; v_call: TRBV4-1; cdr3_length: 14; clone_size: -; d_call: -; j_call: TRBJ1-1
cdr3_nt: TGTGCCAGCAGTTATTTAGCGGTCCTCTCCTACGAGCAGTACTTC; cdr3_aa: CASSYLAVLSYEQYF; v_call: TRBV11-2; cdr3_length: 15; clone_size: once; d_call: -; j_call: TRBJ2-7
cdr3_nt: TGTGCCAGCAGCTTCTGGACTGAGCAGACCCAGTACTTC; cdr3_aa: CASSFWTEQTQYF; v_call: TRBV7-2; cdr3_length: 13; clone_size: -; d_call: -; j_call: TRBJ2-5
cdr3_nt: TGTGCCAGCAGCTTACGCAGGTCTAGCTGGGGTGAGCAGTTCTTC; cdr3_aa: CASSLRRSSWGEQFF; v_call: TRBV11-1; cdr3_length: 15; clone_size: -; d_call: -; j_call: TRBJ2-1
cdr3_nt: TGCGCCAGCAGCTTGGGCACAGGGGGAGATACGCAGTATTTT; cdr3_aa: CASSLGTGGDTQYF; v_call: TRBV5-1; cdr3_length: 14; clone_size: -; d_call: TRBD1; j_call: TRBJ2-3
cdr3_nt: TGTGCCACAAACACGGGACACCTCTACGAGCAGTACTTC; cdr3_aa: CATNTGHLYEQYF; v_call: TRBV28; cdr3_length: 13; clone_size: few; d_call: -; j_call: TRBJ2-7
cdr3_nt: TGCAGCGTTAGCAGGGGGAGCAATCAGCCCCAGCATTTT; cdr3_aa: CSVSRGSNQPQHF; v_call: TRBV29-1; cdr3_length: 13; clone_size: few; d_call: TRBD1; j_call: TRBJ1-5
cdr3_nt: TGTGCCAGCACCCCCCGAGGGGGGGGGTACACTGAAGCTTTCTTT; cdr3_aa: CASTPRGGGYTEAFF; v_call: TRBV27; cdr3_length: 15; clone_size: -; d_call: -; j_call: TRBJ1-1
cdr3_nt: TGTGCCAGTAGTAGGACTAGCGGACCCTACGAGCAGTACTTC; cdr3_aa: CASSRTSGPYEQYF; v_call: TRBV19; cdr3_length: 14; clone_size: -; d_call: TRBD2; j_call: TRBJ2-7
cdr3_nt: TGTGCCATCACCCTCGGGGGTGGTGGAAACACCATATATTTT; cdr3_aa: CAITLGGGGNTIYF; v_call: TRBV10-3; cdr3_length: 14; clone_size: -; d_call: -; j_call: TRBJ1-3
cdr3_nt: TGTGCCAGTAGTATAGATCCGGGACAGGCTAACCACACTGAAGCTTTCTTT; cdr3_aa: CASSIDPGQANHTEAFF; v_call: TRBV19; cdr3_length: 17; clone_size: -; d_call: TRBD1; j_call: TRBJ1-1
cdr3_nt: TGTGCCAGTAGTAACCAGCCAGGGGGATACGAGCAGTACTTC; cdr3_aa: CASSNQPGGYEQYF; v_call: TRBV19; cdr3_length: 14; clone_size: -; d_call: TRBD1; j_call: TRBJ2-7
cdr3_nt: TGCGCCAGCAGCGCGCGGGTACAGGGTCCTAATGAAAAACTGTTTTTT; cdr3_aa: CASSARVQGPNEKLFF; v_call: TRBV5-1; cdr3_length: 16; clone_size: -; d_call: -; j_call: TRBJ1-4